This entry lists 30 T cell receptor beta chains sequenced from one sample in a study of T cell repertoires in cytomegalovirus infection. These receptors' antigens are unknown. TCRdb re-called the reads with MiXCR, one entry per CDR3 protein. The table shows 57,000 or so distinct CDR3 sequences, with approximately 36% occurring only once. The sequencing input was PBMCs, sequenced either directly or after in vitro stimulation (not recorded which). The source is a human donor in good health (CMV status not recorded). Some clones in this sample may be carry-over from other donors' samples.

This clonotype was seen a handful of times. This chain's CDR3 is CASRGQDSNQPQHF. The CDR3 nucleotides read TGTGCCAGCAGAGGACAAGATAGCAATCAGCCCCAGCATTTT. The genes are TRBV12-3 or TRBV12-4 and TRBJ1-5; the D gene is possibly TRBD1 (5 bases). The CDR3 is 14 amino acids. The V gene lost 6 bases and the J gene lost 0 bases, with 9 bases spanning the gap.

This clonotype was observed a handful of times. This sequence joins TRBV19 and TRBJ2-2; TRBD1 might be the D (5 bases). Germline loops: CDR1 LNHDA, CDR2 SQIVND (reference sequence). The CDR3 has 12 residues. Trimming left V 3 bases short and J 6 bases short, with 5 bases between. This CDR3 is CASSMGPGELFF. The CDR3 region has the DNA TGTGCCAGTAGTATGGGGCCCGGGGAGCTGTTTTTT. The whole variable domain, filled in from reference TRBV19 and TRBJ2-2, reads DGGITQSPKYLFRKEGQNVTLSCEQNLNHDAMYWYRQDPGQGLRLIYYSQIVNDFQKGDIAEGYSVSREKKESFPLTVTSAQKNPTAFYLCASSMGPGELFFGEGSRLTVL.

There are a few counts of this clonotype. The chain carries TRBV12-3 or TRBV12-4 and TRBJ1-1; perhaps TRBD1 as D (6 bases). This CDR3 contains 14 residues. V was pared by 8 bases and J by 2 bases, with 15 bases between. The CDR3 spells CASLRGHRNTEAFF. CDR3 DNA: TGTGCCAGCCTCAGGGGACACAGAAACACTGAAGCTTTCTTT.

The chain employs TRBV14 and TRBJ2-1; D gene ambiguous. V was clipped by 0 bases and J by 2 bases, with 2 bases between them. The CDR3 length is 13 residues. The germline CDR1 and CDR2 sequences are SGHDN and FVKESK. CDR3 amino acids: CASSQETYNEQFF. CDR3 bases: TGTGCCAGCAGCCAAGAGACCTACAATGAGCAGTTCTTC.

The sample holds a few counts of this clonotype. V gene TRBV6-5 combines with J gene TRBJ2-1; D is undetermined. The CDR3 has 14 residues. Trimming removed 4 bases at V and 6 bases at J, with 13 bases between. Germline loops: CDR1 MNHEY, CDR2 SVGAGI. In DNA, the CDR3 is TGTGCCAGCAGTTTCCCAGGCCAGCCCAATGAGCAGTTCTTC. Its translation: CASSFPGQPNEQFF.

This chain connects TRBV7-6 to TRBJ1-3; D unresolved. There are 15 residues in the CDR3. The V end lost 4 bases, the J end lost 5 bases, and 15 bases lay between the germline ends. The V gene's germline CDR1 is SGHVS and CDR2 FNYEAQ. The CDR3 nucleotides are TGTGCCAGCAGCTCACCGGCAATCGAAAGAAACACCATATATTTT. Translation: CASSSPAIERNTIYF.

Comment on this clonotype: An end of the junction does not agree with germline; a read error may underlie this. This chain links TRBV4-1 with TRBJ2-5; 14 bases line up with TRBD2. Germline CDR1 MGHRA, CDR2 YSYEKL. The CDR3 contains 17 residues. DNA of the CDR3: TGCGCCAGCAGCCAAGATAGGACTAGCGGGGGGACAGAGACCCGGTACTTC. It specifies CASSQDRTSGGTETRYF.

The sample holds a few counts of this clonotype. This chain connects TRBV6-1 to TRBJ2-1, with 12 positions matching TRBD1. CDR1 is MNHNS and CDR2 is SASEGT in the germline V gene. J gave up 6 bases and V 10 bases, and 13 bases lay outside the gene matches. The CDR3 totals 16 residues. CDR3 nucleotide sequence: TGTGCCATAGACTTTCCCCCGGGACAGGGGGCCAATGAGCAGTTCTTC. Translating it yields CAIDFPPGQGANEQFF.

This clonotype was observed a single time. The chain is built from TRBV7-9 and TRBJ2-5, with a possible D match to TRBD2 (6 bases). This CDR3 is built from 15 residues. Germline assignment: CDR1 SEHNR and CDR2 FQNEAQ (reference sequence). V shed 2 bases and J shed 5 bases, with 15 bases lying between them. The CDR3 loop is CASSLSGGTRETQYF. DNA for the CDR3: TGTGCCAGCAGCTTATCCGGCGGGACCAGGGAGACCCAGTACTTC.

CDR3: CASSIEPNNEQFF. CDR3 bases: TGCGCCAGCAGTATTGAGCCTAACAATGAGCAGTTCTTC. The J gene is TRBJ2-1, the V gene TRBV10-2; D call uncertain. The CDR3 is 13 amino acids. The V end lost 5 bases, the J end lost 5 bases, and 10 bases lay between the germline ends. In germline, CDR1 is WSHSY, CDR2 SAAADI.

The chain carries TRBV6-5 and TRBJ1-3; D call uncertain. V shed 7 bases and J shed 4 bases, with 14 bases lying between them. The V gene's germline CDR1 is MNHEY and CDR2 SVGAGI. The CDR3 extends over 14 amino acids. In DNA form, the CDR3 reads TGTGCCAGCATCATTAAGGCTGGGGGAAACACCATATATTTT. Residues: CASIIKAGGNTIYF.

The rearrangement joins TRBV15 to TRBJ1-1, with 7 positions matching TRBD1. Germline loops: CDR1 LNHNV, CDR2 YYDKDF (reference sequence). This CDR3 contains 15 residues. V lost 1 base to trimming and J lost 4 bases; unmatched junction nucleotides: 6. Here the CDR3 reads CATSRARGLGTEAFF. The CDR3 DNA reads as TGTGCCACCAGCAGAGCTAGGGGGCTCGGCACTGAAGCTTTCTTT.

The chain combines TRBV6-7 with TRBJ2-2; the match to TRBD1 covers 8 bases. TRBV6-7 is labeled an ORF, and its function is uncertain. This CDR3 has 16 amino acids. V lost 7 bases and J lost 0; bases outside the gene matches: 7. In DNA, the CDR3 is TGTGCCAGCACTTTGGGGACAGGCGCGAACACCGGGGAGCTGTTTTTT. It encodes CASTLGTGANTGELFF.

V gene TRBV7-9 combines with J gene TRBJ1-4, with TRBD1 identical over 7 bases. The CDR3 has 18 amino acids. Per germline, CDR1 SEHNR and CDR2 FQNEAQ (reference sequence). V lost 3 bases to trimming and J lost 2 bases; unmatched junction nucleotides: 12. Here the CDR3 reads CASSFKRQGEVTNEKLFF. DNA for the CDR3: TGTGCCAGCAGCTTCAAAAGACAGGGAGAGGTGACTAATGAAAAACTGTTTTTT.

The chain joins TRBV9 to TRBJ1-1; the D gene is possibly TRBD1 (5 bases). Germline V gives CDR1 SGDLS, CDR2 YYNGEE. The length of the CDR3 is 15 residues. Between the trimmed V and J ends, which lost 4 bases and 1 base, there was a span of 14 bases. CDR3 residues: CASSPQGRANTEAFF. The CDR3 nucleotides are TGTGCCAGCAGCCCCCAGGGCAGGGCGAACACTGAAGCTTTCTTT.

V is TRBV4-3 and J is TRBJ1-1; no definite D call. This CDR3 region has 15 residues. The germline V gene encodes CDR1 LGHNA and CDR2 YSLEER. V was trimmed by 4 bases and J by 3 bases, leaving 15 bases between them. For the CDR3, the DNA is TGCGCCAGCAGCCTTGGCTCGGCCGCGGACACTGAAGCTTTCTTT. As protein: CASSLGSAADTEAFF.

This clonotype occurred a few times. The chain joins TRBV4-1 to TRBJ1-1; D is possibly TRBD1 (5 bases). Germline loops: CDR1 MGHRA, CDR2 YSYEKL. Trimming removed 0 bases from V and 5 bases from J, with 16 bases in between. CDR3 size: 16 residues. In nucleotides, the CDR3 is TGCGCCAGCAGCCAAGAAGACTGGGACCCGAGTACTGAAGCTTTCTTT. This sequence encodes CASSQEDWDPSTEAFF.

The chain joins TRBV15 to TRBJ1-2; D might be TRBD1 (5 bases). The V and J ends lost 2 bases and 8 bases respectively, with 15 bases between them. The germline gives CDR1 LNHNV, CDR2 YYDKDF (reference sequence). This CDR3 region has 14 residues. CDR3 nucleotide sequence: TGTGCCACCAGCAGATCGGGGCAGCTCGGGGGCTACACCTTC. As protein: CATSRSGQLGGYTF.

The rearrangement uses TRBV6-5 and TRBJ2-2, with TRBD1 matching 9 bases. The CDR3 sequence is 17 residues long. CDR1 and CDR2 (germline): MNHEY, SVGAGI. V gave up 6 bases and J gave up 1 base; unmatched junction bases: 9. As DNA, the CDR3 is TGTGCCAGCAGATCCCCCCACAGGGGGCGGAACACCGGGGAGCTGTTTTTT. Protein sequence: CASRSPHRGRNTGELFF.

This clonotype turned up a few times. The chain uses TRBV29-1 and TRBJ2-1; TRBD2 matches 8 bases. V shed 2 bases and J 8 bases; nucleotides not matched to a gene: 8. The CDR3 length is 14 residues. Germline V gene lookup returns CDR1 SQVTM and CDR2 ANQGSEA. CDR3 residues: CSVEMAGGFYEQFF. Written as DNA, the CDR3 is TGCAGCGTTGAAATGGCGGGGGGATTCTATGAGCAGTTCTTC.

This clonotype was seen many times. V is TRBV12-3 or TRBV12-4 and J is TRBJ1-6; 9 nucleotides line up with TRBD1. CDR3 length: 21 residues. V was clipped by 0 bases and J by 7 bases; unmatched bases: 19. The CDR3: CASSLAHTGTGMSASNSPLHF. The CDR3 DNA reads TGTGCCAGCAGTTTAGCCCATACCGGGACAGGGATGAGCGCGAGCAATTCACCCCTCCACTTT.

The chain carries TRBV20-1 and TRBJ1-1; possible D gene TRBD1, 5 bases. Germline CDR1 is DFQATT and CDR2 is SNEGSKA (reference sequence). The CDR3 spans 13 residues. V was clipped by 6 bases and J by 0 bases, with 11 bases between them. This CDR3 is CSAVRQLNTEAFF. DNA of the CDR3: TGCAGTGCGGTGAGACAGTTGAACACTGAAGCTTTCTTT.

The chain carries TRBV2 and TRBJ2-7, with 10 bases that match TRBD2. The CDR3 is made up of 14 amino acids. Germline-derived CDR1 and CDR2 are SNHLY and FYNNEI. V trimming: 9 bases; J trimming: 2 bases; junction bases outside the gene matches: 7. The DNA for the CDR3 is TGTGCCAGTACCCTAGCGGGGGAGACCTACGAGCAGTACTTC. Translated: CASTLAGETYEQYF. The complete variable domain, with remaining parts taken from reference TRBV2 and TRBJ2-7, reads EPEVTQTPSHQVTQMGQEVILRCVPISNHLYFYWYRQILGQKVEFLVSFYNNEISEKSEIFDDQFSVERPDGSNFTLKIRSTKLEDSAMYFCASTLAGETYEQYFGPGTRLTVT.

The chain links TRBV19 to TRBJ2-7, with TRBD2 matching over 9 bases. The J segment lost 10 bases and the V segment lost 9 bases, leaving 10 bases of the junction unmatched. The germline gives CDR1 LNHDA, CDR2 SQIVND (reference sequence). The CDR3 loop spans 12 amino acids. DNA for the CDR3: TGTGCCAGCTCGAGGGTAGCGGGAGTACAGTACTTC. This codes for CASSRVAGVQYF.

The chain has TRBV7-9 and TRBJ2-3; possible D gene TRBD2, 5 bases. V lost 5 bases and J 2 bases, leaving 14 bases between the germline ends. Germline CDR1 and CDR2: SEHNR and FQNEAQ (reference sequence). The CDR3 has 15 residues. The CDR3 DNA reads as TGTGCCAGCAGCCCAGCGGAAGGGCCCACAGATACGCAGTATTTT. Its protein product is CASSPAEGPTDTQYF.

The chain links TRBV24-1 to TRBJ1-5; D gene ambiguous. The CDR3 covers 16 residues. V dropped 4 bases and J dropped 6 bases, with 18 bases sitting between them. Germline V gene sequence: CDR1 KGHDR, CDR2 SFDVKD. CDR3 bases: TGTGCCACCAGTGACCCCAAAAGGCTATATAGTCAGCCCCAGCATTTT. This gives the protein CATSDPKRLYSQPQHF.

This chain links TRBV7-2 with TRBJ2-7; D gene ambiguous. Germline CDR1 and CDR2: SGHTA and FQGNSA. The CDR3 consists of 12 residues. Trimming removed 0 bases at V and 5 bases at J, with 5 bases between. The CDR3 region has the DNA TGTGCCAGCAGCTTAGCGTTGGACGAGCAGTACTTC. Translation gives CASSLALDEQYF. Using reference TRBV7-2 and TRBJ2-7 for the parts outside the CDR3, the full variable domain is GAGVSQSPSNKVTEKGKDVELRCDPISGHTALYWYRQSLGQGLEFLIYFQGNSAPDKSGLPSDRFSAERTGGSVSTLTIQRTQQEDSAVYLCASSLALDEQYFGPGTRLTVT.

The V gene is TRBV12-5, the J gene TRBJ2-6, with 9 bases lining up with TRBD1. There are 19 residues in the CDR3. V gave up 5 bases and J gave up 4 bases; unmatched junction bases: 15. Per the germline V gene, CDR1 is LGHNT and CDR2 is FRNRAP. CDR3 residues: CASGNPGQGSLYGANVLTF. The CDR3 DNA sequence: TGTGCTAGTGGTAACCCCGGACAGGGGAGCCTGTACGGGGCCAACGTCCTGACTTTC.

In its sample, this clonotype was seen a few times. The chain uses TRBV6-2 or TRBV6-3 and TRBJ2-7; 7 bases fit TRBD2. This CDR3 comprises 17 residues. After removal of 2 bases from V and 0 bases from J, the junction contained 10 bases not matched to a gene. Germline CDR1 MNHEY, CDR2 SVGEGT. This CDR3 is CASSYGVSGPTSYEQYF. DNA for the CDR3: TGTGCCAGCAGTTACGGGGTTAGCGGGCCAACCTCCTACGAGCAGTACTTC.

This clonotype was counted between two and nine times. The V gene is TRBV12-3 or TRBV12-4, the J gene TRBJ1-2; 9 nucleotides agree with TRBD1. The junction had 4 bases not matched to a gene; V was cut back by 5 bases and J by 6 bases. There are 13 residues in the CDR3. The CDR3 is CASSLRDRDGYTF. CDR3 DNA: TGTGCCAGCAGTCTCCGGGACAGGGATGGCTACACCTTC.